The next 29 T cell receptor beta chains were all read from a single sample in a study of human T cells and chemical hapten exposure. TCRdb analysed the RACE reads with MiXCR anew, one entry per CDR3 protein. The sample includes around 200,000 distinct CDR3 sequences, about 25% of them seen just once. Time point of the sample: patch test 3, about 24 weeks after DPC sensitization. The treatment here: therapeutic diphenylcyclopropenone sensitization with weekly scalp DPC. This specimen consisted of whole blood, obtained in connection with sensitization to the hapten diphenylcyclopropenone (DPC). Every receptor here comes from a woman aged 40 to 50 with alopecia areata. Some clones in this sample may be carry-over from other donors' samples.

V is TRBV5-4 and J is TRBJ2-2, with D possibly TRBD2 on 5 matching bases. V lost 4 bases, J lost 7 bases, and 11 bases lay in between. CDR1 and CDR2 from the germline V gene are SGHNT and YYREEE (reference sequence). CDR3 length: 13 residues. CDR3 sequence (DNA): TGTGCCAGCAGCATGGACTGGAGCGGGGAGCTGTTTTTT. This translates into CASSMDWSGELFF.

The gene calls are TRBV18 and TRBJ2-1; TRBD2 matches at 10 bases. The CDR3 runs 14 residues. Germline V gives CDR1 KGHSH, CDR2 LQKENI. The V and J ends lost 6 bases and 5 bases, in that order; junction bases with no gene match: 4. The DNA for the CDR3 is TGTGCCAGCTCTACGGGACTAGCGAACAATGAGCAGTTCTTC. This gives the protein CASSTGLANNEQFF.

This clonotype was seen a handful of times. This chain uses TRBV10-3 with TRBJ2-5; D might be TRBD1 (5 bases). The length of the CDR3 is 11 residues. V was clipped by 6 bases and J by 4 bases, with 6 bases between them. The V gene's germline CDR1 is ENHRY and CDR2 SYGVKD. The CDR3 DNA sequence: TGTGCCATCAGCACAGGAGAGACCCAGTACTTC. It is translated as CAISTGETQYF.

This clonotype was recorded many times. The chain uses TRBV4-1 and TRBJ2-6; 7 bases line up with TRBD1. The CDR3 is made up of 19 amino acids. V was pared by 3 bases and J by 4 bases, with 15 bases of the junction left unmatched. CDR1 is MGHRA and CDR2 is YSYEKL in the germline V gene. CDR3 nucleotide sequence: TGCGCCAGCAGCCAGACCGGACAGGACGGGCTGAGGGGGGCCAACGTCCTGACTTTC. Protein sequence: CASSQTGQDGLRGANVLTF.

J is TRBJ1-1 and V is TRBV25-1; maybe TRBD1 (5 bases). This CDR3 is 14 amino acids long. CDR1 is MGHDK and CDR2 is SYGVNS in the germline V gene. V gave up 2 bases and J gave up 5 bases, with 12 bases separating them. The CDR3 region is CASSEGIRGTEAFF. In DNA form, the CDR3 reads TGTGCCAGCAGTGAAGGTATAAGGGGAACTGAAGCTTTCTTT.

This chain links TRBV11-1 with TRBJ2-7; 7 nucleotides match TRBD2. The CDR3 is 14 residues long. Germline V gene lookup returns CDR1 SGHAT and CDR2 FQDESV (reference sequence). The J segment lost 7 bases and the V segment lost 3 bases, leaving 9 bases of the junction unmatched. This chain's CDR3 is CASSLGGSSREQYF. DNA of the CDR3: TGTGCCAGCAGCTTGGGCGGGAGTTCAAGGGAGCAGTACTTC.

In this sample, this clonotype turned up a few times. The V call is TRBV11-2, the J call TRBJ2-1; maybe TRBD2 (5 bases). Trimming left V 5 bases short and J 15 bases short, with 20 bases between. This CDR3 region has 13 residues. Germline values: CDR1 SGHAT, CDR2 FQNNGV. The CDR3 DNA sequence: TGTGCCAGCAGCCCCTACCTAGGCGAGGGTCCGTTCTTC. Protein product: CASSPYLGEGPFF. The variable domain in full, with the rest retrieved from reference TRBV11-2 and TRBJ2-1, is EAGVAQSPRYKIIEKRQSVAFWCNPISGHATLYWYQQILGQGPKLLIQFQNNGVVDDSQLPKDRFSAERLKGVDSTLKIQPAKLEDSAVYLCASSPYLGEGPFFGPGTRLTVL.

The CDR3: CASSLGTGVTGELFF. Written as DNA, the CDR3 is TGTGCCAGCAGCTTAGGGACAGGGGTAACCGGGGAGCTGTTTTTT. The chain is built from TRBV5-5 and TRBJ2-2; 10 positions agree with TRBD1. The CDR3 runs to 15 residues. Trimming removed 2 bases from V and 5 bases from J; junction bases left unmatched: 3. The germline V gene encodes CDR1 SGHKS and CDR2 YYEKEE (reference sequence).

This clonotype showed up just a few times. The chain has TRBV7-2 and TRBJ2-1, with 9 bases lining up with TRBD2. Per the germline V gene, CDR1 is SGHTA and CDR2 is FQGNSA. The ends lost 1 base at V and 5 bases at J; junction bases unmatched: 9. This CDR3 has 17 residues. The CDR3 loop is CASSLGVRAGGHNEQFF. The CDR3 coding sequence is TGTGCCAGCAGCTTAGGTGTGCGAGCGGGAGGCCACAATGAGCAGTTCTTC.

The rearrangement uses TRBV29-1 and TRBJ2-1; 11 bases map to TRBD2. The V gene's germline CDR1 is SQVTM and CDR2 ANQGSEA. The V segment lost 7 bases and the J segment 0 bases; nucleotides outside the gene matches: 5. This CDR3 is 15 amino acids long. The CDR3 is CSGGTSGLSYNEQFF. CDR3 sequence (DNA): TGCAGCGGAGGGACTAGCGGACTCTCCTACAATGAGCAGTTCTTC.

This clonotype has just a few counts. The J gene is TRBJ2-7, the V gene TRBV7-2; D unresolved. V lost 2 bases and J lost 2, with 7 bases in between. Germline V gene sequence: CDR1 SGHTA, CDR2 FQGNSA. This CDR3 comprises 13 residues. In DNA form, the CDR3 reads TGTGCCAGCAGCTTACCAGGCCCCTACGAGCAGTACTTC. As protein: CASSLPGPYEQYF.

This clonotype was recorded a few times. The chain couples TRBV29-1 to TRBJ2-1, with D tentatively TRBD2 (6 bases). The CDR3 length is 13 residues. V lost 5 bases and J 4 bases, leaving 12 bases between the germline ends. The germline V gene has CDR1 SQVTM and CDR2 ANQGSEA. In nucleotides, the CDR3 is TGCAGCGTTCTGGGGACTGGGTACAATGAGCAGTTCTTC. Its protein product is CSVLGTGYNEQFF.

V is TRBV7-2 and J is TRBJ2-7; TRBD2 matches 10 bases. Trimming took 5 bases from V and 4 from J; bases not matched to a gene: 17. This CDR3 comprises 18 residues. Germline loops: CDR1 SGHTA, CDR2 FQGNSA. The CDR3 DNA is TGTGCCAGCAGCCCCCGGGCGGGGGGAGCGGGAGGGCCGTACGAGCAGTACTTC. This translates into CASSPRAGGAGGPYEQYF.

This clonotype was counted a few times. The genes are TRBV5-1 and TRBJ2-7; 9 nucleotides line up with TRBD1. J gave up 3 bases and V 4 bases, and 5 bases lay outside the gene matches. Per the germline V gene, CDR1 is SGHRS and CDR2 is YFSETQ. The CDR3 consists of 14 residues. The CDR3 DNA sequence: TGCGCCAGCAGCATCGGGACAGGGCTCTACGAGCAGTACTTC. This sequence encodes CASSIGTGLYEQYF.

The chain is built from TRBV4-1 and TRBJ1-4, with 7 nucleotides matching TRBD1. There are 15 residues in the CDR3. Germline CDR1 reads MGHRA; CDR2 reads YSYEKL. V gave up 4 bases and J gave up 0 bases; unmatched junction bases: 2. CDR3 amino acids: CASSRQGATNEKLFF. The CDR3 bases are TGCGCCAGCAGCCGTCAGGGGGCAACTAATGAAAAACTGTTTTTT.

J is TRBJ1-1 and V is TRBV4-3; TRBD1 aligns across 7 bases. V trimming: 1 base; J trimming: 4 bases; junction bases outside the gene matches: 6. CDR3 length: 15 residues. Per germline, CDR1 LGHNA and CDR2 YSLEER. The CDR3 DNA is TGCGCCAGCAGCCAAGTTATCGGGACAGCCACTGAAGCTTTCTTT. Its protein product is CASSQVIGTATEAFF.

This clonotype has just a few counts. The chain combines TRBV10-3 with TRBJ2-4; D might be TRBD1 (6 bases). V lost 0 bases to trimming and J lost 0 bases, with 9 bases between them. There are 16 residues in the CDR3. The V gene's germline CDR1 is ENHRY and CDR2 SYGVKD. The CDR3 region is CAISESTGLAKNIQYF. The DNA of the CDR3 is TGTGCCATCAGTGAGTCGACAGGACTAGCCAAAAACATTCAGTACTTC.

Written as DNA, the CDR3 is TGTGCCAGCAGCCATTACAGGGGCTACGAGCAGTACTTC. Its translation: CASSHYRGYEQYF. The chain joins TRBV14 to TRBJ2-7, with 7 positions matching TRBD1. This CDR3 comprises 13 residues. After removal of 3 bases from V and 3 bases from J, the junction contained 2 bases not matched to a gene. Germline values: CDR1 SGHDN, CDR2 FVKESK.

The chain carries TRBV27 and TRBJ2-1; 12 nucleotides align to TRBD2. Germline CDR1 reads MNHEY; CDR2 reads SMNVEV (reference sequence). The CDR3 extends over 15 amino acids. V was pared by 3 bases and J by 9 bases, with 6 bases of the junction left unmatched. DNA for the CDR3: TGTGCCAGCAGTTTGACTAGCGGGAGATTGACTGAGCAGTTCTTC. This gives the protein CASSLTSGRLTEQFF.

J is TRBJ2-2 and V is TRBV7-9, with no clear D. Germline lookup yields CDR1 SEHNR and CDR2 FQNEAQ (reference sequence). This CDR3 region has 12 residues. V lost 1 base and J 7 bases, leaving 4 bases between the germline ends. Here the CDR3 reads CASSLDYGELFF. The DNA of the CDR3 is TGTGCCAGCAGCTTAGACTACGGGGAGCTGTTTTTT. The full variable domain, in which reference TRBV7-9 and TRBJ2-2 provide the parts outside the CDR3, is DTGVSQNPRHKITKRGQNVTFRCDPISEHNRLYWYRQTLGQGPEFLTYFQNEAQLEKSRLLSDRFSAERPKGSFSTLEIQRTEQGDSAMYLCASSLDYGELFFGEGSRLTVL.

The CDR3 bases are TGCGCCAGCAATGTGGGGGGCTCGAACACCGGGGAGCTGTTTTTT. Its protein is CASNVGGSNTGELFF. V gene TRBV5-1 combines with J gene TRBJ2-2; D could derive from TRBD1 or TRBD2 (6 bases each). Per germline, CDR1 SGHRS and CDR2 YFSETQ. This CDR3 comprises 15 residues. Deletions cut 6 bases from V and 0 bases from J, with 12 bases between.

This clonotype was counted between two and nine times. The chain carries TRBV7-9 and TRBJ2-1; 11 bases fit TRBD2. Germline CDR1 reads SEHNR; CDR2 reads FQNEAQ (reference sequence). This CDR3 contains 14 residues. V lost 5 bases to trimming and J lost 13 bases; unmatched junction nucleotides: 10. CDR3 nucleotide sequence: TGTGCCAGCAGCCTCCGTAGCGGGAGGGATGTCCAGTTCTTC. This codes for CASSLRSGRDVQFF.

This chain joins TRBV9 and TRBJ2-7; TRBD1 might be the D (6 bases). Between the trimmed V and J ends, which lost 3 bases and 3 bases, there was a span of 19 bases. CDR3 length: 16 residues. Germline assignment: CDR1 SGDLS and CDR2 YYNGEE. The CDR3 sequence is CASSAAETGFFYEQYF. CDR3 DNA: TGTGCCAGCAGCGCCGCCGAGACAGGATTTTTCTACGAGCAGTACTTC.

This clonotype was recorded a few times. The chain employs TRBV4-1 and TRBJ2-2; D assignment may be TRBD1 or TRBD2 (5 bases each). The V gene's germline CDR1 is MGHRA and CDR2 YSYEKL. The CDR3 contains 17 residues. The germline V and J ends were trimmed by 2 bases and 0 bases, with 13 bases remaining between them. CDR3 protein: CASSQRIVGANTGELFF. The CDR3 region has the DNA TGCGCCAGCAGCCAACGCATTGTGGGGGCGAACACCGGGGAGCTGTTTTTT.

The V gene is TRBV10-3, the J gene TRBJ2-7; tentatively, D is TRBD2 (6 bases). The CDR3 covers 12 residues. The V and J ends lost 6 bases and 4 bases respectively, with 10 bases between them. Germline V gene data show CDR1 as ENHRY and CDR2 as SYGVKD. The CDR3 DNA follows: TGTGCCATCAGCCCTGGGGGGTACGAGCAGTACTTC. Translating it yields CAISPGGYEQYF.

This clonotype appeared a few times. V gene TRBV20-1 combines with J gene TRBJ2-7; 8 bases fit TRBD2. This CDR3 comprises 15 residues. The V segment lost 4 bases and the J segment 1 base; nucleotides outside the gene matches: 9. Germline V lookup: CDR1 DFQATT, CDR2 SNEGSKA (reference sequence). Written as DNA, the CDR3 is TGCAGTGCTATCATCGGGACTAGTTCTTCCTACGAGCAGTACTTC. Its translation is CSAIIGTSSSYEQYF.

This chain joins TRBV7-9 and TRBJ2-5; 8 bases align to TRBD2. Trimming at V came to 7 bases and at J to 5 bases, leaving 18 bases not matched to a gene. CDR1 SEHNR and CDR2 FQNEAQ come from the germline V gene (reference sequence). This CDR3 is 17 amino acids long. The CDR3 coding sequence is TGTGCCAGCACCCACCGAGGGAGACTAGCGAGAGGGGAGACCCAGTACTTC. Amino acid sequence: CASTHRGRLARGETQYF. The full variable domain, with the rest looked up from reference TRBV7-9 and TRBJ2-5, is DTGVSQNPRHKITKRGQNVTFRCDPISEHNRLYWYRQTLGQGPEFLTYFQNEAQLEKSRLLSDRFSAERPKGSFSTLEIQRTEQGDSAMYLCASTHRGRLARGETQYFGPGTRLLVL.

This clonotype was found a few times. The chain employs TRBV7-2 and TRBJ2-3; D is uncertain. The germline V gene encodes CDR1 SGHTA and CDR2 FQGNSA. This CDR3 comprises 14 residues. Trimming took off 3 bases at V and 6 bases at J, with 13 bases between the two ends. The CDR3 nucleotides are TGTGCCAGCAGCTTTGGGCGGTCAATCGATACGCAGTATTTT. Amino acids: CASSFGRSIDTQYF.

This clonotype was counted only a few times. The CDR3: CASIPGPGPLEKLFF. For the CDR3, the DNA is TGTGCCAGCATCCCGGGCCCTGGACCATTAGAAAAACTGTTTTTT. This chain uses TRBV28 with TRBJ1-4, with D uncertain. Trimming left V 7 bases short and J 8 bases short, with 20 bases between. The germline gives CDR1 MDHEN, CDR2 SYDVKM. The CDR3 is 15 residues long.